Listed below are T cell receptor beta chains from one sample, sequenced in a study of regulatory T cells in long-lasting Graves disease. TCRdb reprocessed the multiplex PCR reads via MiXCR and lists one record per CDR3 protein. The repertoire consists of 400,000 to 500,000 distinct CDR3 sequences, with about a sixth occurring once and the leading ten covering around 23%. The sample also formed part of further work on T cells in Graves' hyperthyroidism and ophthalmopathy.

Sample: peripheral blood mononuclear cells (PBMCs), taken at new diagnosis, from a patient treated with antithyroid drugs. Receptor source: a woman in her late teens or twenties with Graves disease. Each CDR3 is given with its conserved first and last residue. D genes are given only for firm matches. Clone size is not always given. Where it is, it says once, few, many or a class for expanded clones.

D	J	size	V	DNA	CDR3
-	TRBJ2-3	many	TRBV14	TGTGCCAGCAGCCAATACAAACGAGGCACAGATACGCAGTATTTT	CASSQYKRGTDTQYF
TRBD2	TRBJ2-7	many	TRBV27	TGTGCCAGCAGTTTCCTTGCTAGCGGGAGGTCCTACGAGCAGTACTTC	CASSFLASGRSYEQYF
-	TRBJ2-3	many	TRBV30	TGTGCCTGGAGTCGGGACCTACCCACAGATACGCAGTATTTT	CAWSRDLPTDTQYF
TRBD2	TRBJ2-3	-	TRBV13	TGTGCCAGCAGCCACAGCGGGACGGAAGATACGCAGTATTTT	CASSHSGTEDTQYF
-	TRBJ2-1	-	TRBV4-1	TGCGCCAGCAGCCAAGAAGATCCCAGGGTTCCCAATGAGCAGTTCTTC	CASSQEDPRVPNEQFF
TRBD1	TRBJ1-2	few	TRBV30	TGTGCCTGGAAACAGGGGCAGAGCTATGGCTACACCTTC	CAWKQGQSYGYTF
TRBD1	TRBJ1-5	many	TRBV5-6	TGTGCCAGCAGCTTGGCAGGGGGCGGCAATCAGCCCCAGCATTTT	CASSLAGGGNQPQHF
-	TRBJ1-2	many	TRBV28	TGTGCCAGCAGTCAACCGGGAATGTTTAACTCTGGCTACACCTTC	CASSQPGMFNSGYTF
-	TRBJ1-2	few	TRBV5-1	TGTGCCAGCAGCTTAGGGGATAGAAACTATGGCTACACCTTC	CASSLGDRNYGYTF
TRBD1	TRBJ2-7	many	TRBV6-1	TGTGCCAGCGGGGACAGGTCGAGCTCCTACGAGCAGTACTTC	CASGDRSSSYEQYF
-	TRBJ2-3	many	TRBV11-2	TGTGCCAGCAGCCCCGGGGGTGGAGATACGCAGTATTTT	CASSPGGGDTQYF
TRBD2	TRBJ2-7	many	TRBV20-1	TGCAGTGCTAGAGATCTCCTAGCGGAGGTCTACGAGCAGTACTTC	CSARDLLAEVYEQYF
TRBD1	TRBJ2-1	few	TRBV11-2	TGTGCCAGCAGCTTATTCGACAGGGGTTCAGGGGAGCAGTTCTTC	CASSLFDRGSGEQFF
-	TRBJ2-1	many	TRBV7-2	TGTGCCAGCAGCTTAGCTGGAGCGACTCAGCTTGGAGAAGAGCAGTTCTTC	CASSLAGATQLGEEQFF
TRBD2	TRBJ2-7	many	TRBV27	TGTGCCAGCAGGCGGACTAGCGGGAGGAACGAGCAGTACTTC	CASRRTSGRNEQYF
-	TRBJ1-5	many	TRBV3-1	TGTGCCAGCAGCCAGACTTTCAGTAGCAATCAGCCCCAGCATTTT	CASSQTFSSNQPQHF
-	TRBJ2-7	few	TRBV6-6	TGTGCCAGCAGTTACTCGCGGGAAGCCCTTCTCGAGCAGTACTTC	CASSYSREALLEQYF